The present TCR beta chain was sequenced within a study of CD8 T cells in Susac syndrome (dated by TCRdb to the late 2010s). Background on the whole study: The study used repertoire sequencing to test whether antigen drove CD8+ T cell activation and differentiation in Susac syndrome. Summary of the overall study and its limitations: The study acknowledged that relatively few individuals were included in the TCR sequencing and HLA analysis.

Comments on this clonotype: This clone's antigen is unknown. No base quality values were provided; no much bigger clone lies one nucleotide off.

RNA was extracted with the RNeasy kit and 0.5 to 1 ug was reverse transcribed using random hexamers. The immunoSEQ multiplex PCR assay, covering 54 Vbeta and 13 Jbeta segments, was used to amplify TCR beta CDR3 regions. PCR amplification bias was corrected using a synthetic template baseline for primer optimization and computational correction. The paper's processing steps were these. Reads were annotated to V, D and J genes according to IMGT and were analyzed with immunoSEQ Analyzer, with only productive sequences retained. Clonality was calculated as one minus the Shannon entropy normalized by log2 of the number of productive unique sequences. For each patient and control, public and private clones were evaluated within the 100 most prevalent clones. Clones were defined as Susac-specific if absent from the healthy and MS cohorts, from roughly 1,100 published viral clones and from other ImmuneACCESS disease sequences. TCRdb took the public reads, trimmed them with fastp at Q25, ran MiXCR for clone calling and kept in-frame beta chains. A single entry per CDR3 protein holds the most common genes and DNA from its merged rows. The V and J calls and clone size are TCRdb's, not the authors'. In this sample the table shows 110,000 or so distinct CDR3 sequences, approximately 94% of which occur a single time. Jointly, the top ten make up more than 0.095% of the sample.

Based on the germline V gene, the CDR1 and CDR2 sequences are MNHEY and SVGAGI. V is reduced by 2 bases and J by 0 bases, leaving a spacing of 5 bases between them. From its cysteine to its phenylalanine, the CDR3 spans 15 amino acids. Only the CDR3 DNA is retained, 45 bases long and in frame from the first base. Peripheral blood CD8+ and CD4+ T cells from healthy donors, Susac syndrome patients and multiple sclerosis patients were profiled using high-throughput TCR beta sequencing. Healthy donors were included as age- and sex-matched controls. Bulk CD8+ and CD4+ T cells were purified by magnetic negative isolation, while CD8+ TEMRA cells were enriched using FACS. Blood was collected in EDTA tubes and processed within 24 hours, with PBMCs isolated through density gradient centrifugation. PBMCs intended for TCR sequencing were frozen in liquid nitrogen and were later thawed in a 37 degrees C water bath. Purity of sorted or isolated CD4+, CD8+ and CD8+ TEMRA cells was at least 90%.

The sample comprised CD4+ T cells from PBMCs. This TCR was sampled from a human donor in good health. The rearrangement joined TRBV6-5 to TRBJ2-6; no confident D gene assignment can be made. The base sequence is TGTGCCAGCAGTTACGGGGTCTCTGGGGCCAACGTCCTGACTTTC. Translated, this is CASSYGVSGANVLTF.